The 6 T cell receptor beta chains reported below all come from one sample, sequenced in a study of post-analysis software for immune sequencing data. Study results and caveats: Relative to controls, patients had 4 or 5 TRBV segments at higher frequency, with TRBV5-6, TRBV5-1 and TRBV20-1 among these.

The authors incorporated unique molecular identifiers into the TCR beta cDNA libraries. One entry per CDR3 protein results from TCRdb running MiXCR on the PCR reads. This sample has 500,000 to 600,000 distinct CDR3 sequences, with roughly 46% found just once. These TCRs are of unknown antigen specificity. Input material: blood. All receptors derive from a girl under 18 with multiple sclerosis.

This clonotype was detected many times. CDR3 residues: CASSLGAGSYNEQFF. The DNA for the CDR3 is TGCGCCAGCAGTCTAGGAGCGGGGTCCTACAATGAGCAGTTCTTC. The V gene is TRBV4-1, the J gene TRBJ2-1, with 7 bases matching TRBD2. From germline, CDR1 is MGHRA and CDR2 YSYEKL. After removal of 6 bases from V and 1 base from J, the junction contained 6 bases not matched to a gene. The CDR3 spans 15 residues.

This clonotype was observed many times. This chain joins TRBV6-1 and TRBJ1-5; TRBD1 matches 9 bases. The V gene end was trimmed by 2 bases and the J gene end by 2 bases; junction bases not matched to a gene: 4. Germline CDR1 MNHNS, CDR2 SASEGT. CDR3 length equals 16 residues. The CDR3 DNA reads TGTGCCAGCAGTGAAACAGGGGGCGCTGGCAATCAGCCCCAGCATTTT. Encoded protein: CASSETGGAGNQPQHF.

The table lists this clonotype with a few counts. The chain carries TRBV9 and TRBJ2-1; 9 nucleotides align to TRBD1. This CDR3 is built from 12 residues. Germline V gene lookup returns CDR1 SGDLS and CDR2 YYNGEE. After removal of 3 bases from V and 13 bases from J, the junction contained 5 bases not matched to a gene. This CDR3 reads CASSGGDREQFF. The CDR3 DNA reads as TGTGCCAGCAGCGGGGGGGACAGGGAACAGTTCTTC.

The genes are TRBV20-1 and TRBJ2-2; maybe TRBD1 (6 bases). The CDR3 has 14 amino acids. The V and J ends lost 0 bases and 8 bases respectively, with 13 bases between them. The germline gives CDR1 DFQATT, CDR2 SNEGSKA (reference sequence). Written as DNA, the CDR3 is TGCAGTGCTAGAGATGGACAGCACCGTGGGGAGCTGTTTTTT. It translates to CSARDGQHRGELFF.

The CDR3 region is CASSLWLRGPGREQYF. Written as DNA, the CDR3 is TGTGCCAGCAGTTTATGGTTGCGGGGACCCGGTCGCGAGCAGTACTTC. The rearrangement joins TRBV12-3 or TRBV12-4 to TRBJ2-7, with D tentatively TRBD2 (6 bases). CDR3 size: 16 residues. The V end was cut by 2 bases, the J end by 6 bases, with 20 bases between.

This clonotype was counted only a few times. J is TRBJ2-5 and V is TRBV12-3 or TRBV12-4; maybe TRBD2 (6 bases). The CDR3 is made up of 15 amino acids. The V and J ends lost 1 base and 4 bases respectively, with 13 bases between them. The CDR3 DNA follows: TGTGCCAGCAGTTTAGGGGGGACTGCTAGAGAGACCCAGTACTTC. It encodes CASSLGGTARETQYF.